This TCR beta chain was obtained from a study of OX40 agonist ivuxolimab in advanced cancers. The CDR3 contains 15 residues. Germline V gene lookup returns CDR1 SGHKS and CDR2 YYEKEE (reference sequence). The ends were cut back, 0 bases at V and 4 bases at J, with 13 bases in the middle. Here immunoSEQ multiplex PCR was the method, and the copy in TCRdb shows in-frame clones only, minus some. The sample records some 42,000 clones, around 83% being singletons. This sample comprised CD4+ or CD8+ T cells sorted from blood, obtained in a trial of the OX40 agonist ivuxolimab. The gene calls are TRBV5-5 and TRBJ1-1, with D perhaps TRBD1 (5 bases). This TCR was sampled from an adult with an advanced solid tumor such as melanoma, head and neck, liver or kidney cancer. The DNA for the CDR3 is TGTGCCAGCAGCTTGGGGACGGCAGGGACCACTGAAGCTTTCTTT. It specifies CASSLGTAGTTEAFF.